The TCR beta chain under discussion was sequenced for a study of human thymus T cells. Germline CDR1 reads MDHEN; CDR2 reads SYDVKM. After removal of 3 bases from V and 3 bases from J, the junction contained 12 bases not matched to a gene. The CDR3 loop spans 19 amino acids. Resections removed during corrective heart surgery provided the thymus tissue used. Sequencing used immunoSEQ multiplex PCR; TCRdb keeps in-frame clones, though not all of them. The sample yields 55,000 to 85,000 clones, roughly 94% seen once. General observations from the study: Related research has reported that thymic repertoires overlap highly among unrelated individuals.

As regards this clone: Its cognate antigen is unknown.

Sequenced material: thymus tissue. This receptor was identified in a girl less than two years old with a congenital heart defect but otherwise immunologically healthy. The chain has TRBV28 and TRBJ2-3, with 13 bases fitting TRBD2. The CDR3 bases are TGTGCCAGCAGTTTCCTGGAGACTAGCGGGAGGTGGGGGACAGATACGCAGTATTTT. Its translation is CASSFLETSGRWGTDTQYF.